What follows is one TCR beta chain and its context. Patients from Seattle were sampled longitudinally, starting during active infection. The data are from a study of blood T cell repertoires in COVID-19. Study-wide background: From the United States, Italy and Spain came samples of acute and convalescent COVID-19. Sample material is recorded as cDNA or gDNA derived from T cells, B-cell-depleted T cells, or PBMCs.

TCRdb's copy holds only in-frame clones and misses some; the assay was immunoSEQ multiplex PCR. The sample holds tens of thousands of clones, about four fifths seen once. The CDR3 sequence is 16 residues long. J lost 8 bases, V lost 5 bases, and 8 bases had no gene match. The V gene's germline CDR1 is SGHTA and CDR2 FQGNSA. The V and J genes are TRBV7-2 and TRBJ2-1; TRBD2 aligns across 14 bases. Sequenced: peripheral blood. The origin of this receptor is a young man with COVID-19, enrolled during active disease. The CDR3 coding sequence is TGTGCCAGCAGCGGCGCCGGGACTAGCGGGAGTTATGAGCAGTTCTTC. This sequence encodes CASSGAGTSGSYEQFF.